These 5 T cell receptor beta chains share one sample of origin, sequenced in a study of cytomegalovirus exposure and HLA in healthy donors. Repertoires were generated with immunoSEQ multiplex PCR, while TCRdb's copy carries only in-frame clones and drops some. The sample lists about 140,000 clones; about nine tenths were seen once. Sequencing input: PBMCs. Every receptor here comes from a man younger than 30 in good health and CMV-seronegative.

The rearrangement joins TRBV18 to TRBJ2-7; D call uncertain. There are 14 residues in the CDR3. Germline CDR1 and CDR2: KGHSH and LQKENI. The germline V and J ends were trimmed by 5 bases and 1 base, with 12 bases remaining between them. The CDR3 loop is CASSMTTGSYEQYF. CDR3 nucleotide sequence: TGTGCCAGCTCAATGACAACTGGGTCCTACGAGCAGTACTTC.

CDR3 nucleotide sequence: TGTGCCAGCAGCTTAAGGGGGCAGCTGAACACTGAAGCTTTCTTT. It is translated as CASSLRGQLNTEAFF. The rearrangement joins TRBV7-2 to TRBJ1-1; TRBD1 aligns across 7 bases. The V gene's germline CDR1 is SGHTA and CDR2 FQGNSA. CDR3 length: 15 amino acids. V was pared by 2 bases and J by 0 bases, with 3 bases of the junction left unmatched.

This clone was observed once. V and J are TRBV11-3 and TRBJ1-2, with D maybe TRBD1 (5 bases). Germline V CDR1 and CDR2: SGHNT, YENEEA. The CDR3 length is 15 residues. Trimming stripped 1 base from V and 4 bases from J, with 13 bases between. The CDR3 DNA reads as TGTGCCAGCAGCTTAGTGTTCGGGGGGACCTATGGCTACACCTTC. The encoded protein is CASSLVFGGTYGYTF.

This clone was counted a single time. This chain uses TRBV18 with TRBJ2-1; D possibly corresponds to TRBD2 (5 bases). The length of the CDR3 is 16 residues. Germline V gene data show CDR1 as KGHSH and CDR2 as LQKENI. V dropped 3 bases and J dropped 4 bases, with 16 bases sitting between them. The CDR3 sequence: CASSPPDLATYNEQFF. CDR3 sequence (DNA): TGTGCCAGCTCACCCCCGGATTTAGCGACGTACAATGAGCAGTTCTTC. The whole variable domain, remainder taken from reference TRBV18 and TRBJ2-1, is NAGVMQNPRHLVRRRGQEARLRCSPMKGHSHVYWYRQLPEEGLKFMVYLQKENIIDESGMPKERFSAEFPKEGPSILRIQQVVRGDSAAYFCASSPPDLATYNEQFFGPGTRLTVL.

This clone occurred a few times. The chain joins TRBV6-6 to TRBJ1-6, with TRBD1 as a possible D gene (5 bases). The V end was cut by 0 bases, the J end by 10 bases, with 16 bases between. This CDR3 has 16 amino acids. CDR1 MNHNY and CDR2 SVGAGI come from the germline V gene (reference sequence). CDR3 loop: CASSYSVGGEASPLHF. The CDR3 region has the DNA TGTGCCAGCAGTTACTCGGTAGGAGGGGAAGCCTCACCCCTCCACTTT.